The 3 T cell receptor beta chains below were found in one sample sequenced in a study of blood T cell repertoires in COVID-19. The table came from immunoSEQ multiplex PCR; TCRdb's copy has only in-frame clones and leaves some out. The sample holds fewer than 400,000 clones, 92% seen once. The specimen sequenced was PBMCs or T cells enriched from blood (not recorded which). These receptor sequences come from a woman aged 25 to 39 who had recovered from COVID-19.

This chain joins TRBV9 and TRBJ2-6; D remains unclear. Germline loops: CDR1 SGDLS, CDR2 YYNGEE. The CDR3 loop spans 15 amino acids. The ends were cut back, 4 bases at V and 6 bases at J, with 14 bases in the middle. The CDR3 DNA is TGTGCCAGCAGCCTGACTGGAATCTCGGCCAACGTCCTGACTTTC. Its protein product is CASSLTGISANVLTF.

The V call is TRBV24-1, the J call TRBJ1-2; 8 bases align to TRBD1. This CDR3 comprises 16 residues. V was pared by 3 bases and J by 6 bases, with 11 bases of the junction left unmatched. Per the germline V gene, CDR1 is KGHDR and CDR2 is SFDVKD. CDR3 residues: CATSDPPGGSGDGYTF. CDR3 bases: TGTGCCACCAGTGATCCGCCAGGGGGCTCGGGGGATGGCTACACCTTC.

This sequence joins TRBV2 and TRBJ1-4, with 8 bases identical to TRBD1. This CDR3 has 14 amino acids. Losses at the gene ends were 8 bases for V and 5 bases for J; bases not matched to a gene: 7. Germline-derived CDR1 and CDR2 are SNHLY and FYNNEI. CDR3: CASGPTGVNEKLFF. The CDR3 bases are TGTGCCAGCGGCCCGACAGGGGTGAATGAAAAACTGTTTTTT.